Detailed here is one T cell receptor beta chain. The specificity of this receptor is unknown. Base qualities are not recorded, but no much larger clone differs from it by a single base. TCRbeta CDR3 regions were amplified from genomic DNA by means of the immunoSEQ Assay, a bias-controlled multiplex PCR. The paper's processing steps were these. The number of nucleated cells in each sample was estimated by amplification of reference gene primers within the assay. To quantify the absolute abundance of each unique TCRbeta CDR3 rearrangement, sequence reads were collapsed and filtered. For each sample, productive Simpson clonality was calculated by taking the square root of Simpson's diversity index across productive rearrangements. TCRdb provides this immuneACCESS table in a form limited to in-frame rearrangements. Some clones are lacking; in checked studies, under half of them reflect an unresolved V gene, and why the rest are absent is not known. V, J and clone size are those of that table, while D and trimming were read from the DNA. In all, the sample holds 300,000 or so clones, and roughly 90% of those were seen once. Around 2.5% of the sample comes from the top ten.

The CDR3 runs 18 residues from the cysteine to the phenylalanine. The only DNA kept is the CDR3, 54 bases in frame from the first base. The germline V gene specifies SGHAT as CDR1 and FQNNGV as CDR2. V is trimmed back by 0 bases and J by 3 bases, and the junction contains 12 bases that no gene match accounts for. Participants in the prospective study were enrolled through a virtual design, were aged roughly 18 to 90 years, and lived in about 25 United States geographic areas. Cohort assignment in the prospective study relied on participant-reported clinical history from a screening survey and a study questionnaire. Recovered participants in ImmuneRACE Cohort 3 were defined as having two consecutive negative NP/OP PCR tests, clearance from a healthcare professional, or resolution of symptoms. Mobile phlebotomists in the prospective study collected whole blood, serum and a nasopharyngeal or oropharyngeal swab from every participant. Prospective study participants could optionally give additional blood draws and questionnaires over an approximately two-month period. Before DNA extraction, prospective study blood samples were shipped either frozen or at room temperature.

The entry originates in a study of blood T cell repertoires in COVID-19 (dated by TCRdb to the early 2020s). Looking at the study overall: Samples from collaborators originated in the United States, Italy and Spain and spanned both the acute and convalescent phases of COVID-19. The material from the prospective study consisted of cDNA or gDNA derived from T cells, B-cell-depleted T cells, or PBMCs. Subjects who had been exposed to COVID-19, were actively infected with it, or had recovered from it provided the deeply sampled blood TCRbeta repertoires that made up the dataset. The repertoires were released in a freely available public database intended as a resource for research on the immune response to SARS-CoV-2. The samples were drawn from the first 160 participants of the ongoing ImmuneRACE study and from 1,254 subjects provided by 6 global collaborators. Nearly every sample came with metadata listing a de-identified subject ID, COVID-19 status, age in years and sex. HLA class I and class II types, where available, came from metadata supplied by the sample provider rather than from assay-based typing.

What the work shows at the level of the full study, not this receptor alone: How much clinical and demographic metadata was included differed by source and by participant, and the metadata was provided uncurated.

The V and J segments used are TRBV11-2 and TRBJ2-7; TRBD2 fits 9 bases in the junction. This receptor was taken from a man in his fifties or sixties who had recovered from COVID-19. Sequencing input: PBMCs or T cells enriched from blood (not recorded which). The nucleotide sequence reads as follows: TGTGCCAGCAGCTTAGATAGGGAGACCGGGACTAGCTTCTACGAGCAGTACTTC. It codes for CASSLDRETGTSFYEQYF.